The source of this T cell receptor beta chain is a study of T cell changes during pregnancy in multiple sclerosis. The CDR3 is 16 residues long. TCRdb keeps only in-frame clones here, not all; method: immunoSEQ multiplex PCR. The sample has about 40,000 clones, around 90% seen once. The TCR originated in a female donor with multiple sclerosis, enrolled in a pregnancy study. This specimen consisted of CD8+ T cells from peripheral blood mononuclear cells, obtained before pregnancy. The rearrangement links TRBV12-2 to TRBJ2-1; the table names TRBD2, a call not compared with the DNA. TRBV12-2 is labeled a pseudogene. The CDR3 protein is CASRSMERGVYNEQFF. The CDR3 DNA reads TGTGCAAGTCGCTCAATGGAGCGGGGCGTCTACAATGAGCAGTTCTTC.